A selection of T cell receptor beta chains follows, all from one sample in a study of blood T cell repertoires in COVID-19. Sequencing used immunoSEQ multiplex PCR; TCRdb keeps in-frame clones, though not all of them. Of tens of thousands of clones detected, about 88% appear once; the ten largest clones hold under 15%. Sequencing was performed on peripheral blood. These TCRs come from a woman in her 70s in a cohort sampled during active COVID-19. CDR3s include the opening cysteine and the closing phenylalanine or tryptophan. D genes are given only for firm matches. The size field is filled for only some rows; it gives once, few, many or a size class.

clone_size	cdr3_length	d_call	v_call	j_call	cdr3_nt	cdr3_aa
.	14	TRBD2	TRBV4-3	TRBJ2-1	TGCGCCAGCAGCCAAGGTGGGGGAGGGAATGAGCAGTTCTTC	CASSQGGGGNEQFF
.	14	.	TRBV7-2	TRBJ1-6	TGTGCCAGCAGCTACGTGGGGGCTAATTCACCCCTCCACTTT	CASSYVGANSPLHF
.	12	.	TRBV28	TRBJ2-3	TGTGCCAGCGGCCCCGCCACAGATACGCAGTATTTT	CASGPATDTQYF
.	17	TRBD2	TRBV6-2/TRBV6-3	TRBJ2-7	TGTGCCAGCAGTTTAGAAGGCCAGTTAGCGGGACCCTACGAGCAGTACTTC	CASSLEGQLAGPYEQYF
.	16	TRBD1	TRBV27	TRBJ2-7	TGTGCCAGCAGTTTAGTGGGGACAGGGACTAAGAGGGAGCAGTACTTC	CASSLVGTGTKREQYF
.	15	.	TRBV4-1	TRBJ2-1	TGCGCCAGCAGCCAAGGCCTGACAGGTAATCAGGAGCAGTTCTTC	CASSQGLTGNQEQFF
few	14	TRBD1	TRBV25-1	TRBJ2-7	TGTGCCAGCAGTGAATTTGGGACAGCTTACGAGCAGTACTTC	CASSEFGTAYEQYF
few	16	TRBD2	TRBV27	TRBJ2-6	TGTGCCAGCAGTTCAGGGAGGGTTGCTGGGGCCAACGTCCTGACTTTC	CASSSGRVAGANVLTF
.	14	.	TRBV10-3	TRBJ1-2	TGTGCCATCAGTGCGACAGGAAAAGCCTATGGCTACACCTTC	CAISATGKAYGYTF
.	16	.	TRBV4-2	TRBJ2-1	TGTGCCAGCAGCCAAGATAGCGGAAGCTCCTACAATGAGCAGTTCTTC	CASSQDSGSSYNEQFF
.	13	.	TRBV7-7	TRBJ1-1	TGTGCCAGCAGCTCCCAGTATGGCACTGAAGCTTTCTTT	CASSSQYGTEAFF
.	14	.	TRBV27	TRBJ2-3	TGTGCCAGCAGCTCGCGGGATTCCACAGATACGCAGTATTTT	CASSSRDSTDTQYF
.	14	.	TRBV6-1	TRBJ1-2	TGTGCCAGCAGTGAAGTTCCACAGGGCTATGGCTACACCTTC	CASSEVPQGYGYTF
.	14	TRBD2	TRBV19	TRBJ2-7	TGTGCCAGTAGTGGGGGGACTAGCGGGTACGAGCAGTACTTC	CASSGGTSGYEQYF
.	13	TRBD1	TRBV28	TRBJ1-2	TGTGCCAGCAGGCTGACAGGGGCAGGGGGCTACACCTTC	CASRLTGAGGYTF
.	13	.	TRBV18	TRBJ1-5	TGTGCCAGCTCACCGGTCGCCGGGAAAGCCCAGCATTTT	CASSPVAGKAQHF
once	15	TRBD2	TRBV5-1	TRBJ2-1	TGCGCCAGCAGCTTGAGCGGGACTAGTGACAATGAGCAGTTCTTC	CASSLSGTSDNEQFF
.	13	.	TRBV24-1	TRBJ1-1	TGTGCCACCAGTGAAACAGGGAACACTGAAGCTTTCTTT	CATSETGNTEAFF
.	13	.	TRBV29-1	TRBJ1-1	TGCAGCGCCCTGTGGGGGGGGAACACTGAAGCTTTCTTT	CSALWGGNTEAFF
.	19	.	TRBV21-1	TRBJ2-1	TGTGCCAGCAGCAAAGGACTTTTAACTAGTATTAATGTTAGCCATGAGCAGTTCTTC	CASSKGLLTSINVSHEQFF
.	17	TRBD2	TRBV4-3	TRBJ2-5	TGCGCCAGCAGCCAAGACTGGAGCGGGAGGTTTGGAGAGACCCAGTACTTC	CASSQDWSGRFGETQYF
.	17	TRBD1	TRBV6-1	TRBJ1-4	TGTGCCAGCAGTGATCCTACCACCGGGACAGGGCATGAAAAACTGTTTTTT	CASSDPTTGTGHEKLFF
.	15	.	TRBV6-2/TRBV6-3	TRBJ2-2	TGTGCCAGCAGTTACATTGCAGGATACACCGGGGAGCTGTTTTTT	CASSYIAGYTGELFF
.	15	TRBD2	TRBV5-6	TRBJ2-1	TGTGCCAGCAGCTTGATGTCTAGCGGGAGCAATGAGCAGTTCTTC	CASSLMSSGSNEQFF
.	15	.	TRBV5-1	TRBJ2-2	TGCGCCAGCAGCTTCGGGAGCTCCCACACCGGGGAGCTGTTTTTT	CASSFGSSHTGELFF
.	15	TRBD2	TRBV7-6	TRBJ2-1	TGTGCCAGCGCCCTGCAGGGAGGGCCCTACAATGAGCAGTTCTTC	CASALQGGPYNEQFF
.	14	TRBD2	TRBV20-1	TRBJ2-1	TGCAGTGCTAGTCGAGCGGGAGAGGGCAATGAGCAGTTCTTC	CSASRAGEGNEQFF
.	15	.	TRBV6-5	TRBJ2-6	TGTGCCAGCAGTTACGTCAGGGCTGGGGCCAACGTCCTGACTTTC	CASSYVRAGANVLTF
.	13	.	TRBV6-5	TRBJ2-7	TGTGCCAGCAGCCAAGGACTCCATTCGGAGCAGTACTTC	CASSQGLHSEQYF
.	16	.	TRBV27	TRBJ2-1	TGTGCCAGCAGTCCCGCCCGGGCGGGGGCTTACAATGAGCAGTTCTTC	CASSPARAGAYNEQFF
medium-sized	15	TRBD1	TRBV9	TRBJ1-1	TGTGCCAGCAGCGTAGGGACAGGTTGGAACACTGAAGCTTTCTTT	CASSVGTGWNTEAFF
.	13	TRBD1	TRBV12-3/TRBV12-4	TRBJ2-7	TGTGCCAGCACAAACAGGGGGCTTTACGAGCAGTACTTC	CASTNRGLYEQYF
.	14	TRBD2	TRBV10-3	TRBJ2-5	TGTGCCATCAGTGACGGGGGGGGCTACGAGACCCAGTACTTC	CAISDGGGYETQYF
.	14	.	TRBV30	TRBJ2-7	TGTGCCTGGAGTGTACGTTTATCGGGTTACGAGCAGTACTTC	CAWSVRLSGYEQYF
.	16	TRBD2	TRBV5-1	TRBJ2-1	TGCGCCAGCAGCCCCCCGACTAGCGGGAGTATCCATGAGCAGTTCTTC	CASSPPTSGSIHEQFF
.	17	.	TRBV21-1	TRBJ2-5	TGTGCACCGGCGGGGGGGACAGGTAACCTGCGGAGGGAGACCCAGTACTTC	CAPAGGTGNLRRETQYF
.	14	.	TRBV7-2	TRBJ1-2	TGTGCCAGCACCATACAGGGAATAAACTATGGCTACACCTTC	CASTIQGINYGYTF
.	13	TRBD1	TRBV3-1/TRBV3-2	TRBJ2-3	TGTGCCAGCAGCCGGGACAGGCAAGATACGCAGTATTTT	CASSRDRQDTQYF
.	13	TRBD1	TRBV18	TRBJ1-2	TGTGCCAGCTCAGGACAGGTTGACTATGGCTACACCTTC	CASSGQVDYGYTF
.	14	TRBD1	TRBV5-1	TRBJ1-4	TGCGCCAGCAGCCCGGGACAGCGTAATGAAAAACTGTTTTTT	CASSPGQRNEKLFF
few	13	TRBD2	TRBV6-5	TRBJ2-1	TGTGCCAGCGGGACTAGTACTCCCAATGAGCAGTTCTTC	CASGTSTPNEQFF
.	13	.	TRBV19	TRBJ1-2	TGTGCCAGTAGTATACAGAGGGACTATGGCTACACCTTC	CASSIQRDYGYTF
.	15	TRBD1	TRBV27	TRBJ1-5	TGTGCCAGCAGTCCGGGGACAGGATACAATCAGCCCCAGCATTTT	CASSPGTGYNQPQHF
.	14	.	TRBV18	TRBJ1-1	TGTGCCAGCTCACCACCGGCGGGGGCCACTGAAGCTTTCTTT	CASSPPAGATEAFF
.	13	TRBD2	TRBV29-1	TRBJ2-5	TGCAGCGTTTTAGCGGGAGCGGGAGAGACCCAGTACTTC	CSVLAGAGETQYF
.	14	TRBD2	TRBV30	TRBJ2-5	TGTGCCTGGAGCCGGGGACTAGCGGGAGAGACCCAGTACTTC	CAWSRGLAGETQYF
once	16	TRBD2	TRBV4-1	TRBJ2-7	TGCGCCAGCAGCCAAGACGTGGGACTAGCGGATTACGAGCAGTACTTC	CASSQDVGLADYEQYF
.	16	TRBD2	TRBV5-8	TRBJ2-3	TGTGCCAGCAGCTCCGGTGGGACTAGCGGCACAGATACGCAGTATTTT	CASSSGGTSGTDTQYF
.	15	TRBD2	TRBV2	TRBJ2-5	TGTGCCAGCAGTGGACTAGCGGGGGACCAAGAGACCCAGTACTTC	CASSGLAGDQETQYF
.	15	.	TRBV28	TRBJ1-1	TGTGCCAGCAGGTCCCCGGGACAAATGAACACTGAAGCTTTCTTT	CASRSPGQMNTEAFF
.	15	.	TRBV6-1	TRBJ2-1	TGTGCCAGCAGTGAAGAGCAGGCTGCATACAATGAGCAGTTCTTC	CASSEEQAAYNEQFF
.	13	.	TRBV6-5	TRBJ2-1	TGTGCCAGCAGTAGCCCTAAACACAATGAGCAGTTCTTC	CASSSPKHNEQFF
few	17	TRBD1	TRBV3-1/TRBV3-2	TRBJ1-1	TGTGCCAGCAGCCAAGAAGGGCAGGGGGAAGGGACCACTGAAGCTTTCTTT	CASSQEGQGEGTTEAFF